The 5 T cell receptor beta chains below all came from one sample that was sequenced in a study of cytomegalovirus exposure and HLA in healthy donors. PCR involved 60 Vbeta and 13 Jbeta primers. Clones were read by immunoSEQ multiplex PCR, and TCRdb kept only the in-frame ones, dropping some. The data hold approximately 140,000 clones, with about four fifths observed a single time. Sequenced: PBMCs. Every receptor here comes from a man aged 40-55 years in good health and CMV-seropositive.

The V gene is TRBV5-1, the J gene TRBJ1-1, with 11 positions matching TRBD1. V trimming: 5 bases; J trimming: 1 base; junction bases outside the gene matches: 7. This CDR3 spans 16 amino acids. Germline lookup yields CDR1 SGHRS and CDR2 YFSETQ. Here the CDR3 reads CASRDRGRTSNTEAFF. The CDR3, as DNA: TGCGCCAGCAGGGACAGGGGGCGGACGTCGAACACTGAAGCTTTCTTT.

This clone was counted only a few times. The CDR3: CASSLDRDNSPLHF. DNA for the CDR3: TGTGCCAGCAGCTTAGACAGAGATAATTCACCCCTCCACTTT. This chain joins TRBV7-9 and TRBJ1-6; the D is unclear. The V gene lost 1 base and the J gene lost 5 bases, with 6 bases spanning the gap. Germline CDR1 reads SEHNR; CDR2 reads FQNEAQ (reference sequence). This CDR3 has 14 amino acids. Variable domain in full (rest from reference TRBV7-9 and TRBJ1-6): DTGVSQNPRHKITKRGQNVTFRCDPISEHNRLYWYRQTLGQGPEFLTYFQNEAQLEKSRLLSDRFSAERPKGSFSTLEIQRTEQGDSAMYLCASSLDRDNSPLHFGNGTRLTVT.

V gene TRBV10-3 combines with J gene TRBJ2-3, with D possibly TRBD2 on 6 matching bases. The CDR3 totals 14 residues. CDR1 ENHRY and CDR2 SYGVKD come from the germline V gene. Trimming took 3 bases from V and 4 from J, leaving 11 bases between them. CDR3 sequence reads: CAISDGSGSDTQYF. The CDR3 DNA reads as TGTGCCATCAGTGACGGGAGCGGGTCAGATACGCAGTATTTT.

The chain combines TRBV7-9 with TRBJ2-7; 7 bases agree with TRBD2. V gave up 7 bases and J gave up 4 bases; unmatched junction bases: 19. Germline V gives CDR1 SEHNR, CDR2 FQNEAQ (reference sequence). The CDR3 extends over 17 amino acids. The CDR3 loop reads CASTIIRPLGGEYEQYF. In DNA form, the CDR3 reads TGTGCCAGCACTATCATCAGGCCCCTTGGGGGGGAGTACGAGCAGTACTTC.

The chain uses TRBV14 and TRBJ1-1; TRBD1 might be the D (5 bases). The CDR3 loop spans 11 amino acids. The ends were cut back, 1 base at V and 10 bases at J, with 7 bases in the middle. CDR1 is SGHDN and CDR2 is FVKESK in the germline V gene. In DNA, the CDR3 is TGTGCCAGCAGCCAAGGAAGGGGAGCTTTCTTT. It specifies CASSQGRGAFF.